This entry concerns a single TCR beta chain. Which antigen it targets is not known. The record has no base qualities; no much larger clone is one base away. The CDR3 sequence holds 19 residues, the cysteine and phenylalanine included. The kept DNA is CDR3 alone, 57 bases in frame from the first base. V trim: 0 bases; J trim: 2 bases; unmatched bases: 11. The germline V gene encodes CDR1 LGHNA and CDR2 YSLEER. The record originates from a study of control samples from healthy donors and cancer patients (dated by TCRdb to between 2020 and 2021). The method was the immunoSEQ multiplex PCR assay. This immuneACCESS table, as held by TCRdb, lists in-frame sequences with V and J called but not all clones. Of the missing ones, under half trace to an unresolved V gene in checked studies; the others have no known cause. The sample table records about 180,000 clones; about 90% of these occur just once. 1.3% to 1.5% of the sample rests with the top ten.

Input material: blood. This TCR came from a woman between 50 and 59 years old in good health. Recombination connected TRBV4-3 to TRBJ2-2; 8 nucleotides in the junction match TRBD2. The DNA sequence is TGCGCCAGCAGCCAAGAGCGGGCTTTAGCGGGGTACAACACCGGGGAGCTGTTTTTT. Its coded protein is CASSQERALAGYNTGELFF.